The clone carrying this TCR beta chain was observed at least ten times. These data come from a study of T cells in Graves' hyperthyroidism and ophthalmopathy. RNA transcripts yielded amplified TCR beta CDR3 regions. First-round RT-PCR targeting the TCR CDR3 was performed with the HTBI primer set. TCRdb processed the multiplex PCR reads anew with MiXCR; each CDR3 protein has one entry. This table has about 550,000 distinct CDR3 sequences, about a fifth appearing once. Per the germline V gene, CDR1 is ENHRY and CDR2 is SYGVKD. CDR3 length: 13 residues. The germline V and J ends were trimmed by 6 bases and 6 bases, with 14 bases remaining between them.

The TCR comes from a man between 18 and 35 years old with Graves' hyperthyroidism. The genes are TRBV10-3 and TRBJ1-2, with D possibly TRBD1 on 5 matching bases. Sequenced input: blood. CDR3 sequence (DNA): TGTGCCATCAGCGAAGCCGGGGGGGATGGCTACACCTTC. Its translation: CAISEAGGDGYTF.